The 27 T cell receptor beta chains below were found in one sample sequenced in a study of human T cells and chemical hapten exposure. Noted time point: patch test 3, about 24 weeks after DPC sensitization. Treatment specified: therapeutic diphenylcyclopropenone sensitization with weekly scalp DPC. Each CDR3 protein is one row after TCRdb ran MiXCR on the RACE reads. Here the sample spans about 30,000 distinct CDR3 sequences, more than 5% being singletons. Material: whole blood, obtained in connection with sensitization to the hapten diphenylcyclopropenone (DPC). The receptors shown here come from a man aged 30 to 39 with alopecia areata. Some clones in this sample may be carry-over from other donors' samples.

This clonotype was recorded many times. The chain recombines TRBV29-1 with TRBJ1-1; D might be TRBD1 (5 bases). The CDR3 contains 11 residues. Germline V gene data show CDR1 as SQVTM and CDR2 as ANQGSEA. V was pared by 6 bases and J by 5 bases, with 10 bases between. The CDR3 loop reads CSVGERTEAFF. In DNA, the CDR3 is TGCAGCGTAGGGGAACGGACTGAAGCTTTCTTT.

This clonotype has ten or more counts. The chain links TRBV19 to TRBJ2-2; 11 positions agree with TRBD1. With V trimmed by 1 base and J by 7 bases, 5 bases remained unmatched. This CDR3 comprises 16 residues. Germline V CDR1 and CDR2: LNHDA, SQIVND (reference sequence). In nucleotides, the CDR3 is TGTGCCAGTAGTATAGCGCCGGGACAGGGGGTCGGGGAGCTGTTTTTT. Its protein product is CASSIAPGQGVGELFF.

At least ten counts were recorded for this clonotype. The DNA for the CDR3 is TGTGCCAGCAGGGGTGAAGGGATCAATCAGCCCCAGCATTTT. Translation gives CASRGEGINQPQHF. The chain combines TRBV12-3 or TRBV12-4 with TRBJ1-5; D not resolved. The CDR3 has 14 residues. Deletions cut 6 bases from V and 3 bases from J, with 12 bases between.

This clonotype was seen at least ten times. J is TRBJ2-2 and V is TRBV20-1; 11 nucleotides line up with TRBD2. Germline lookup yields CDR1 DFQATT and CDR2 SNEGSKA (reference sequence). V was clipped by 1 base and J by 6 bases; unmatched bases: 4. The CDR3 covers 15 residues. The CDR3 region has the DNA TGCAGTGCTAGAGGTCTAGCGGGAGGTTCCGGGGAGCTGTTTTTT. Amino acid sequence: CSARGLAGGSGELFF.

This clonotype was counted at least ten times. The chain links TRBV2 to TRBJ2-1, with TRBD2 matching over 9 bases. The germline V gene has CDR1 SNHLY and CDR2 FYNNEI. The CDR3 totals 14 residues. The J segment lost 7 bases and the V segment lost 3 bases, leaving 4 bases of the junction unmatched. CDR3 residues: CASSESLAGNEQFF. The CDR3 coding sequence is TGTGCCAGCAGTGAGAGTCTAGCGGGGAATGAGCAGTTCTTC.

This clonotype has at least ten counts. The chain joins TRBV6-6 to TRBJ2-6; 8 nucleotides agree with TRBD1. The CDR3 sequence is 15 residues long. Germline CDR1 reads MNHNY; CDR2 reads SVGAGI (reference sequence). Unmatched junction bases numbered 4, after V lost 5 bases and J lost 4 bases. DNA of the CDR3: TGTGCCAGCAGTGCAGGGGGCACAGGGGCCAACGTCCTGACTTTC. Residues: CASSAGGTGANVLTF.

There are many counts of this clonotype. The chain recombines TRBV18 with TRBJ1-3; maybe TRBD1 (6 bases). V lost 1 base and J 2 bases, leaving 9 bases between the germline ends. The CDR3 consists of 15 residues. In germline, CDR1 is KGHSH, CDR2 LQKENI. CDR3 residues: CASSPLTGTGNTIYF. The CDR3 DNA reads as TGTGCCAGCTCACCACTTACAGGGACTGGAAACACCATATATTTT.

The chain employs TRBV29-1 and TRBJ1-2; TRBD1 agrees at 8 bases. The J segment lost 3 bases and the V segment lost 6 bases, leaving 15 bases of the junction unmatched. The CDR3 consists of 16 residues. Germline CDR1 reads SQVTM; CDR2 reads ANQGSEA. The CDR3 reads CSVNRGQDSPDYGYTF. DNA of the CDR3: TGCAGCGTGAACCGGGGACAGGATTCGCCTGACTATGGCTACACCTTC.

This clonotype was counted at least ten times. The V call is TRBV4-1, the J call TRBJ1-6; D unresolved. This CDR3 is built from 15 residues. The germline gives CDR1 MGHRA, CDR2 YSYEKL. Trimming removed 0 bases from V and 6 bases from J, with 9 bases in between. This CDR3 reads CASSQDETINSPLHF. In nucleotides, the CDR3 is TGCGCCAGCAGCCAAGATGAGACGATTAATTCACCCCTCCACTTT.

There are many counts of this clonotype. The chain employs TRBV30 and TRBJ2-3; the D is unclear. Trimming took 0 bases from V and 3 from J, leaving 7 bases between them. CDR1 GTSNPN and CDR2 SVGIG come from the germline V gene (reference sequence). CDR3 size: 13 residues. The CDR3 protein is CAWSVWGTDTQYF. CDR3 in DNA: TGTGCCTGGAGTGTTTGGGGTACAGATACGCAGTATTTT.

In its sample, this clonotype was seen many times. The chain uses TRBV6-2 or TRBV6-3 and TRBJ2-5, with 9 bases identical to TRBD1. J lost 2 bases, V lost 6 bases, and 10 bases had no gene match. CDR3 length: 16 residues. Germline loops: CDR1 MNHEY, CDR2 SVGEGT. CDR3 nucleotides: TGTGCCAGCAGCCGGGGACAGGGCGGGAAACAAGAGACCCAGTACTTC. This encodes CASSRGQGGKQETQYF.

This clonotype was found many times. The chain joins TRBV4-2 to TRBJ1-1; D is possibly TRBD1 (6 bases). Germline values: CDR1 LGHNA, CDR2 YNFKEQ. With 4 bases removed from V and 6 bases from J, the gap between germline ends came to 12 bases. This CDR3 contains 13 residues. The CDR3, as DNA: TGTGCCAGCAGCCCGAGGGGGGGGTCTGAAGCTTTCTTT. Protein sequence: CASSPRGGSEAFF.

Many counts were recorded for this clonotype. J is TRBJ2-5 and V is TRBV7-2; D is possibly TRBD2 (6 bases). Germline V CDR1 and CDR2: SGHTA, FQGNSA. V was pared by 5 bases and J by 5 bases, with 12 bases between. The CDR3 loop spans 13 amino acids. The CDR3 DNA follows: TGTGCCAGCAGCGCTCCCGCGGGGGAGACCCAGTACTTC. The encoded protein is CASSAPAGETQYF.

This clonotype occurred many times. V is TRBV12-3 or TRBV12-4 and J is TRBJ2-7, with TRBD1 as a possible D gene (6 bases). Trimming cost V 4 bases and J 2 bases, with 15 bases left between them. The length of the CDR3 is 15 residues. In DNA, the CDR3 is TGTGCCAGCAGTTCGCCTTGGGACACAACCTACGAGCAGTACTTC. Translating gives CASSSPWDTTYEQYF.

In its sample, this clonotype was seen many times. V gene TRBV19 combines with J gene TRBJ2-1; possibly TRBD1 or TRBD2 for D (5 bases each). The CDR3 covers 15 residues. The germline gives CDR1 LNHDA, CDR2 SQIVND (reference sequence). Between the trimmed V and J ends, which lost 5 bases and 3 bases, there was a span of 14 bases. CDR3 protein: CASSEGPLDYNEQFF. CDR3 DNA sequence: TGTGCCAGTAGTGAGGGACCGCTGGACTACAATGAGCAGTTCTTC.

This clonotype was picked up many times. The chain employs TRBV12-3 or TRBV12-4 and TRBJ1-4, with 10 positions matching TRBD1. The CDR3 is made up of 15 amino acids. The trim removed 3 bases at V and 7 bases at J, leaving 5 bases unmatched. For the CDR3, the DNA is TGTGCCAGCAGTTTCCCGACAGGGGGCGTTGAAAAACTGTTTTTT. Its translation is CASSFPTGGVEKLFF.

This clonotype was detected many times. V gene TRBV20-1 combines with J gene TRBJ1-1; no reliable D call. Trimming pared 5 bases from V and 1 base from J, leaving 11 bases between. The CDR3 length is 13 residues. Germline V CDR1 and CDR2: DFQATT, SNEGSKA (reference sequence). The CDR3: CSAPNRGNTEAFF. CDR3 nucleotide sequence: TGCAGTGCTCCAAATCGGGGGAACACTGAAGCTTTCTTT.

Many counts were recorded for this clonotype. The V and J genes are TRBV7-9 and TRBJ1-3; possibly TRBD1 for D (5 bases). Trimming took 5 bases from V and 0 from J, leaving 17 bases between them. The CDR3 covers 17 residues. Germline V lookup: CDR1 SEHNR, CDR2 FQNEAQ (reference sequence). CDR3 sequence (DNA): TGTGCCAGCAGCCAAACTTTAGGGGCCAACTCTGGAAACACCATATATTTT. Protein sequence: CASSQTLGANSGNTIYF.

This clonotype was counted at least ten times. Written as DNA, the CDR3 is TGTGCCAGCAGCTTCGGCCCCCCGGACTTCTATGGCTACACCTTC. Amino acids: CASSFGPPDFYGYTF. J is TRBJ1-2 and V is TRBV7-9, with D hard to call. V lost 3 bases to trimming and J lost 4 bases, with 15 bases between them. This CDR3 spans 15 amino acids. Germline CDR1 reads SEHNR; CDR2 reads FQNEAQ (reference sequence).

This clonotype appeared many times. The V and J genes are TRBV30 and TRBJ2-2; D is uncertain. V lost 3 bases and J 5 bases, leaving 10 bases between the germline ends. The CDR3 is made up of 13 amino acids. The germline gives CDR1 GTSNPN, CDR2 SVGIG (reference sequence). CDR3 sequence (DNA): TGTGCCTGGAGGGTAACCTGGACCGGGGAGCTGTTTTTT. Its protein product is CAWRVTWTGELFF.

This clonotype was observed many times. V usage is TRBV6-5 and J usage is TRBJ2-2; 7 nucleotides agree with TRBD2. V was clipped by 0 bases and J by 2 bases; unmatched bases: 9. CDR3 length: 18 amino acids. Per the germline V gene, CDR1 is MNHEY and CDR2 is SVGAGI. CDR3 coding DNA: TGTGCCAGCAGTTACTCTAATACGGGGGGACCCAACACCGGGGAGCTGTTTTTT. Its protein is CASSYSNTGGPNTGELFF.

This clonotype was counted at least ten times. This chain joins TRBV10-1 and TRBJ2-5; D may match TRBD1 or TRBD2 (5 bases each). The ends were cut back, 3 bases at V and 2 bases at J, with 13 bases in the middle. The germline CDR1 and CDR2 sequences are WNHNN and SYGVQD (reference sequence). CDR3 size: 15 residues. CDR3 DNA: TGCGCCAGCAGTGACGGGGCACCCCATCAAGAGACCCAGTACTTC. It yields the protein CASSDGAPHQETQYF.

Ten or more counts support this clonotype. V and J are TRBV11-2 and TRBJ1-5; maybe TRBD1 (5 bases). Germline values: CDR1 SGHAT, CDR2 FQNNGV. V lost 1 base and J lost 5, with 9 bases in between. The CDR3 sequence is 14 residues long. The CDR3 loop reads CASSLVGGDQPQHF. As DNA, the CDR3 is TGTGCCAGCAGCTTAGTGGGGGGGGATCAGCCCCAGCATTTT.

This clonotype has ten or more counts. The V gene is TRBV20-1, the J gene TRBJ1-6; no clear D. V was cut by 1 base and J by 7 bases, with 11 bases left in between. Germline V gene lookup returns CDR1 DFQATT and CDR2 SNEGSKA (reference sequence). CDR3 size: 14 residues. The CDR3 protein is CSARASSDNSPLHF. The DNA of the CDR3 is TGCAGTGCTAGAGCCTCGTCGGACAATTCACCCCTCCACTTT.

This clonotype was seen repeatedly, ten times or more. The V and J genes are TRBV7-9 and TRBJ1-1; 8 bases align to TRBD1. The germline CDR1 and CDR2 sequences are SEHNR and FQNEAQ (reference sequence). The length of the CDR3 is 15 residues. The J segment lost 4 bases and the V segment lost 5 bases, leaving 9 bases of the junction unmatched. In DNA form, the CDR3 reads TGTGCCAGCAGCCCGACAGGGGTGGTGGGCACTGAAGCTTTCTTT. This codes for CASSPTGVVGTEAFF.

This clonotype was seen at least ten times. The chain has TRBV6-2 or TRBV6-3 and TRBJ1-2, with 7 bases aligning to TRBD1. Germline values: CDR1 MNHEY, CDR2 SVGEGT. There are 13 residues in the CDR3. The V gene end was trimmed by 5 bases and the J gene end by 1 base; junction bases not matched to a gene: 1. Written as DNA, the CDR3 is TGTGCCAGCAGTAGGGACAGTAACTATGGCTACACCTTC. It encodes CASSRDSNYGYTF.

This clonotype was detected ten times or more. This chain joins TRBV7-2 and TRBJ2-1; 8 bases line up with TRBD2. Germline-derived CDR1 and CDR2 are SGHTA and FQGNSA. CDR3 length: 14 residues. Trimming took 4 bases from V and 7 from J; bases not matched to a gene: 6. The CDR3 nucleotides read TGTGCCAGCAGCTCACAGGGACTAGGGAATGAGCAGTTCTTC. Amino acids: CASSSQGLGNEQFF.